This record looks at one T cell receptor (beta chain) sequence and its context. Its cognate antigen is unknown. The CDR3 contains 13 residues. Germline lookup yields CDR1 SQVTM and CDR2 ANQGSEA. The J segment lost 3 bases and the V segment lost 6 bases, leaving 7 bases of the junction unmatched. The sample is drawn from a study of T cell repertoires in cytomegalovirus infection. As for the study in general: It was recently identified HLA-C-restricted and well-studied HLA-B-restricted CMV epitopes that the study used. It was the public TCR beta signatures that indicated both CMV infection and matching HLA type.

TCRdb redid the calling of the reads with MiXCR, one entry per CDR3 protein. The sample lists some 800,000 distinct CDR3 sequences, 30% to 35% occurring once. Study results and limitations: HLA-C-restricted TCR beta clonotypes specific for CMV led the ex vivo response. Carriers of CMV plus the relevant HLA were identified by cumulative public TCR beta family frequency.

V usage is TRBV29-1 and J usage is TRBJ1-2; 7 nucleotides align to TRBD1. Sequences were derived from cultured CD8+ T cells from PBMCs, sampled from culture after CMV antigen stimulation. This TCR derives from a human donor in good health (CMV status not recorded). Some clones in this sample may be carry-over from other donors' samples. The CDR3 DNA reads as TGCAGCGTACCTAACGACAGGGACTATGGCTACACCTTC. Translation: CSVPNDRDYGYTF.